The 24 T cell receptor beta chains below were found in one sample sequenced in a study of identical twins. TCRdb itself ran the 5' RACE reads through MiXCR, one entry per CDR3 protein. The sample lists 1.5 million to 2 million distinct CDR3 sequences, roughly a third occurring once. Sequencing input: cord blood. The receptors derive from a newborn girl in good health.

Here the CDR3 reads CAISRESNSPLHF. The CDR3 bases are TGTGCCATCAGCCGGGAGAGTAATTCACCCCTCCACTTT. V and J are TRBV10-3 and TRBJ1-6; D is unresolved. The V end was cut by 6 bases, the J end by 6 bases, with 9 bases between. The CDR3 length is 13 residues. Germline V gene sequence: CDR1 ENHRY, CDR2 SYGVKD.

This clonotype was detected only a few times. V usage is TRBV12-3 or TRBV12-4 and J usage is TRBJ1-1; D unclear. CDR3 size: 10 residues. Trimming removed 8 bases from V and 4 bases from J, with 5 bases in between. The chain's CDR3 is CASSPTEAFF. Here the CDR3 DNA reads TGTGCCAGCTCCCCCACTGAAGCTTTCTTT.

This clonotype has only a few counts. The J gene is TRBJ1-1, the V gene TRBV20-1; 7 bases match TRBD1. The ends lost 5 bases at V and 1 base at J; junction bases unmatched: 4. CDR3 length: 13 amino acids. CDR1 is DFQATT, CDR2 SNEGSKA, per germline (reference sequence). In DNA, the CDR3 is TGCAGTGCTCGGGACAGCCGGAACACTGAAGCTTTCTTT. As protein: CSARDSRNTEAFF.

The CDR3 region has the DNA TGCGCCAGCAGCCCTAGTTGGGCCTACGAGCAGTACTTC. Protein sequence: CASSPSWAYEQYF. This sequence joins TRBV5-1 and TRBJ2-7; D gene unclear. CDR3 length equals 13 residues. Looked up from germline, CDR1 is SGHRS and CDR2 is YFSETQ. Deletions cut 4 bases from V and 2 bases from J, with 10 bases between.

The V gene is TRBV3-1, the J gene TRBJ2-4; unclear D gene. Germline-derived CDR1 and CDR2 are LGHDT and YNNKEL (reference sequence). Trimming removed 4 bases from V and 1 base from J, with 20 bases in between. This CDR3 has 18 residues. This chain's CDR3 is CASSPGPSSPWAKNIQYF. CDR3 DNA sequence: TGTGCCAGCAGCCCCGGGCCTTCATCCCCCTGGGCCAAAAACATTCAGTACTTC.

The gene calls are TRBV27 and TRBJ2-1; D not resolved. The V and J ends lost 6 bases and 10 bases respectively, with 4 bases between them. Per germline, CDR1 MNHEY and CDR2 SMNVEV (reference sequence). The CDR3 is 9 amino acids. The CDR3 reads CASRTEQFF. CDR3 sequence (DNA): TGTGCCAGCAGAACCGAGCAGTTCTTC.

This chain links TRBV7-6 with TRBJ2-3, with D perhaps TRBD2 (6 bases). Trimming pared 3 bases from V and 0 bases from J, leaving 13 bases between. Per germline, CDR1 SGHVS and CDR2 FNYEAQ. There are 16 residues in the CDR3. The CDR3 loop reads CASSFTSLLSTDTQYF. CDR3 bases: TGTGCCAGCAGCTTTACTAGCCTCCTAAGCACAGATACGCAGTATTTT.

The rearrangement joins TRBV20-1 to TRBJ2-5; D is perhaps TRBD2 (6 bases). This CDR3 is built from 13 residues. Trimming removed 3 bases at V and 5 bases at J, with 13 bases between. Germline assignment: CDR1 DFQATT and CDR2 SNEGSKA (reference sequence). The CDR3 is CSARPGVHETQYF. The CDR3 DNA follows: TGCAGTGCTAGGCCGGGGGTACACGAGACCCAGTACTTC.

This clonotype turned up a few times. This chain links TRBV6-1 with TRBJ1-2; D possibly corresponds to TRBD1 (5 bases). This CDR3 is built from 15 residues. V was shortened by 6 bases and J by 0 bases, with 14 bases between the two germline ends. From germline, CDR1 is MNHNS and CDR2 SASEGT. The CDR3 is CASSPMTASNYGYTF. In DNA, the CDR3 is TGTGCCAGCAGCCCCATGACAGCATCTAACTATGGCTACACCTTC.

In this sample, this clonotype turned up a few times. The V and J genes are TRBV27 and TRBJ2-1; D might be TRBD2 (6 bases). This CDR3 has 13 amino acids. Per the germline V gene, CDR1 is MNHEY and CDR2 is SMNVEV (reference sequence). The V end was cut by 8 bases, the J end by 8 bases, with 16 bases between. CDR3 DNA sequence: TGTGCCAGCGGTCTGATTGCTAGCGATGAGCAGTTCTTC. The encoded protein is CASGLIASDEQFF.

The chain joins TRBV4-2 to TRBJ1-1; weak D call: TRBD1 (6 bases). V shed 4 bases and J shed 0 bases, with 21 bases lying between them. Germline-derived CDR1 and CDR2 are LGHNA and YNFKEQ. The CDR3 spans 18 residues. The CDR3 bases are TGTGCCAGCAGCCGCTCACAAGCGCCGGGACACCTGAACACTGAAGCTTTCTTT. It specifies CASSRSQAPGHLNTEAFF.

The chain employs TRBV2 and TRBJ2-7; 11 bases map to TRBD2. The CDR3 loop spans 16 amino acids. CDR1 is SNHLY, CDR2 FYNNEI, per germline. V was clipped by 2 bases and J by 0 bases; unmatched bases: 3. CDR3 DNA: TGTGCCAGCAGTGAACTAGCGGGGGGCAACTCCTACGAGCAGTACTTC. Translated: CASSELAGGNSYEQYF.

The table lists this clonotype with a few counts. The CDR3 nucleotides are TGTGCCAGCAGTGTTACAGGACCTGCGAACACCGGGGAGCTGTTTTTT. Protein product: CASSVTGPANTGELFF. The V gene is TRBV6-1, the J gene TRBJ2-2; tentative D call: TRBD1 (5 bases). V was pared by 4 bases and J by 0 bases, with 12 bases between. Germline V gene sequence: CDR1 MNHNS, CDR2 SASEGT. CDR3 length equals 16 residues.

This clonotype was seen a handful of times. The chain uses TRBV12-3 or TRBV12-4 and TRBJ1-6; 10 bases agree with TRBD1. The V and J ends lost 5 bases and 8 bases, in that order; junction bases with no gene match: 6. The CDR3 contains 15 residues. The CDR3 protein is CASSRRQGAHSPLHF. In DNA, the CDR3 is TGTGCCAGCAGTCGAAGACAGGGGGCTCATTCACCCCTCCACTTT.

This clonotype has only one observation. CDR3 protein: CSVELRGGYEQYF. CDR3 DNA: TGCAGCGTTGAACTTCGGGGTGGCTACGAGCAGTACTTC. This rearrangement joins TRBV29-1 to TRBJ2-5; D perhaps matches TRBD2 (5 bases). The DNA end lines up better with TRBJ2-7; the J call may be wrong. CDR1 is SQVTM, CDR2 ANQGSEA, per germline. The CDR3 loop spans 13 amino acids.

CDR3: CASSNPVAGFNTDTQYF. The DNA of the CDR3 is TGTGCCAGCAGCAACCCTGTGGCGGGATTTAACACAGATACGCAGTATTTT. The chain couples TRBV7-8 to TRBJ2-3, with a weak D call TRBD2 (6 bases). The CDR3 has 17 amino acids. Germline V gene data show CDR1 as SGHVS and CDR2 as FQNEAQ. V was shortened by 5 bases and J by 2 bases, with 20 bases between the two germline ends.

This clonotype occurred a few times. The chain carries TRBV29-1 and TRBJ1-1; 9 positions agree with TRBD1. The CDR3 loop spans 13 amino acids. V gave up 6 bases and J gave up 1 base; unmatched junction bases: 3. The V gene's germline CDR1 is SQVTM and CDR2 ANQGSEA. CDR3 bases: TGCAGCGTGGACAGGGGTGGGAACACTGAAGCTTTCTTT. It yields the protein CSVDRGGNTEAFF.

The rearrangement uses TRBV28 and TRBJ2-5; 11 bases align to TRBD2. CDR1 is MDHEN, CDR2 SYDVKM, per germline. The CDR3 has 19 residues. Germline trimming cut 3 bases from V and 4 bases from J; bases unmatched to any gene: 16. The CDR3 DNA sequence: TGTGCCAGCAGTTTTAGGAACCATTTACTAGCGGGAGAACGAGAGACCCAGTACTTC. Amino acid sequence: CASSFRNHLLAGERETQYF.

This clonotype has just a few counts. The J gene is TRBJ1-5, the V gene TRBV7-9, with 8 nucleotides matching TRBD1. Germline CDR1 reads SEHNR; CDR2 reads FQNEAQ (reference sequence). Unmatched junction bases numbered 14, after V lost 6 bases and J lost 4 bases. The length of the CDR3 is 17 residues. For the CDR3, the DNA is TGTGCCAGCAGTACCGACAGGGGCTGGCTAACGAATCAGCCCCAGCATTTT. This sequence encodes CASSTDRGWLTNQPQHF.

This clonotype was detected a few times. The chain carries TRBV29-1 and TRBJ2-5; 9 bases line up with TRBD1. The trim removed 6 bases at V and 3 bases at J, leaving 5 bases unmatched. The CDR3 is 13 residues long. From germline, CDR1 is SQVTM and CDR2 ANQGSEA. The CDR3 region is CSVTRQGEETQYF. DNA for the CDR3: TGCAGCGTCACACGACAGGGGGAAGAGACCCAGTACTTC.

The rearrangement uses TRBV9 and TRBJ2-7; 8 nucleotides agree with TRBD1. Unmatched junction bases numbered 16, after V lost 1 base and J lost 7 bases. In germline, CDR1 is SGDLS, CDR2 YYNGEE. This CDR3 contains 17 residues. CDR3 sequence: CASSVPTSDRGLGEQYF. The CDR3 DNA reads TGTGCCAGCAGCGTACCCACTTCCGACAGGGGCTTAGGAGAGCAGTACTTC.

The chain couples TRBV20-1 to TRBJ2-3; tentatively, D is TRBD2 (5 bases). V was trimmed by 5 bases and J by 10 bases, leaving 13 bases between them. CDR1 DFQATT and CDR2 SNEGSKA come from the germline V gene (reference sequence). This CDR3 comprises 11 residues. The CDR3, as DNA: TGCAGTGCTTTTATAGAGAGGGCGCAGTATTTT. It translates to CSAFIERAQYF.

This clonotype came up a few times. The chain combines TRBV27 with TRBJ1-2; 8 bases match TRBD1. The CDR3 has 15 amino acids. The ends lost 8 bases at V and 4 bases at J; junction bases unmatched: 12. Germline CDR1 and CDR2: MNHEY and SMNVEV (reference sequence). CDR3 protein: CASRSRGHPSYGYTF. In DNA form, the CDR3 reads TGTGCCAGCCGGTCCAGGGGGCATCCGAGCTATGGCTACACCTTC.

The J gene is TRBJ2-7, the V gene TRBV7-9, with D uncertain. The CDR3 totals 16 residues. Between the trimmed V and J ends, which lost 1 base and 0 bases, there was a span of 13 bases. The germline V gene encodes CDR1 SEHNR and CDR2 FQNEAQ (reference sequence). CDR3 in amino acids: CASSLGYGDSSYEQYF. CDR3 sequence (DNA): TGTGCCAGCAGCTTAGGGTACGGTGACTCCTCCTACGAGCAGTACTTC.